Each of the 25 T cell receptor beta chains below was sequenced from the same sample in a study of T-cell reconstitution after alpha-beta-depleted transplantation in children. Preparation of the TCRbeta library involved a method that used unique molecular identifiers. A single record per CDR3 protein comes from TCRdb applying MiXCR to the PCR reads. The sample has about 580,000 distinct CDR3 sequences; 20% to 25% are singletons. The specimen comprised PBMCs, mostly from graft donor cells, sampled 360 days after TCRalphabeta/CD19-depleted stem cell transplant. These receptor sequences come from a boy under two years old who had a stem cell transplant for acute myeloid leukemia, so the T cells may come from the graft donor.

The CDR3 region is CASSRDSSSNQPQHF. The CDR3 coding sequence is TGTGCCAGCAGTCGGGACAGCAGTAGCAATCAGCCCCAGCATTTT. The chain recombines TRBV12-3 or TRBV12-4 with TRBJ1-5; 7 bases fit TRBD1. Unmatched junction bases numbered 4, after V lost 5 bases and J lost 0 bases. The CDR3 runs to 15 residues.

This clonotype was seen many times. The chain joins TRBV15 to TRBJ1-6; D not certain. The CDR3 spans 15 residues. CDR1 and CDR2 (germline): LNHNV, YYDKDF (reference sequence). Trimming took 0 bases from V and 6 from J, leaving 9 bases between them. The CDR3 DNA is TGTGCCACCAGCAGAGATGGGAAGCCTAATTCACCCCTCCACTTT. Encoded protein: CATSRDGKPNSPLHF.

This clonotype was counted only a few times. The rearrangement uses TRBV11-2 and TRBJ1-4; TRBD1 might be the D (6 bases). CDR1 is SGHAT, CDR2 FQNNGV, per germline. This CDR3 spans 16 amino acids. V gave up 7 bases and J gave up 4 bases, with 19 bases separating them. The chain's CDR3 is CASTIWGSGVNEKLFF. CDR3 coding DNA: TGTGCCAGCACCATATGGGGTTCAGGGGTTAATGAAAAACTGTTTTTT.

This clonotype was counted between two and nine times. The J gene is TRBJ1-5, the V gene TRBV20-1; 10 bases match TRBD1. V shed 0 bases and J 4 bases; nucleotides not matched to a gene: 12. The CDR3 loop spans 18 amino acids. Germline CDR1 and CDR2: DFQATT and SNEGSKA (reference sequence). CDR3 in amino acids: CSARDRPTGTGDNQPQHF. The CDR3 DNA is TGCAGTGCTAGAGATCGGCCGACCGGGACAGGGGATAATCAGCCCCAGCATTTT.

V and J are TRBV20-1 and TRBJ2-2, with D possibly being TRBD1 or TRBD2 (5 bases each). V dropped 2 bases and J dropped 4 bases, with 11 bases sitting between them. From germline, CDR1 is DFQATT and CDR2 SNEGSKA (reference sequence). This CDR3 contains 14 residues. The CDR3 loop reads CSARTWGITGELFF. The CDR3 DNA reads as TGCAGTGCTAGAACTTGGGGGATCACCGGGGAGCTGTTTTTT.

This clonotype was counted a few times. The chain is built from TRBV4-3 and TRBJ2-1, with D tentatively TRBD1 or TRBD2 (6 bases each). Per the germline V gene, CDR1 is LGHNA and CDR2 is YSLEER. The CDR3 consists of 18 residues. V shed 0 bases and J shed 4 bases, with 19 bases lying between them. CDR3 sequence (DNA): TGCGCCAGCAGCCAAGATCTGGGGGGCCTGTCTCAATACAATGAGCAGTTCTTC. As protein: CASSQDLGGLSQYNEQFF.

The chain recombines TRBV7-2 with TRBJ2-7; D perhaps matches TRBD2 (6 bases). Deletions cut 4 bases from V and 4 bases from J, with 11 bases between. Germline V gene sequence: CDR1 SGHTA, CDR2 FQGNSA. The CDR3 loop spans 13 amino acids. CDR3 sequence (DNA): TGTGCCAGCAGCTCTAGCGTGGGGTACGAGCAGTACGTC. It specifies CASSSSVGYEQYV.

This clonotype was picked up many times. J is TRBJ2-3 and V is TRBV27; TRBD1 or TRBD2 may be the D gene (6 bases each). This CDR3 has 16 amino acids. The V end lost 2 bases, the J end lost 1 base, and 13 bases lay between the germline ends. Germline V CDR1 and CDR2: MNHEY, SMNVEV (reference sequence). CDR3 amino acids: CASSLARGRGTDTQYF. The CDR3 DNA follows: TGTGCCAGCAGTTTAGCCCGGGGGCGAGGCACAGATACGCAGTATTTT.

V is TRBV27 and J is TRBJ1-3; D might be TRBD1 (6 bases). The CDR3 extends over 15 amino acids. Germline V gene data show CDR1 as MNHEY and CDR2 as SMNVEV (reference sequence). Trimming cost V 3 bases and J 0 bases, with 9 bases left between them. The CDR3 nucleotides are TGTGCCAGCAGTTTCCTAGGGGGCTCTGGAAACACCATATATTTT. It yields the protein CASSFLGGSGNTIYF.

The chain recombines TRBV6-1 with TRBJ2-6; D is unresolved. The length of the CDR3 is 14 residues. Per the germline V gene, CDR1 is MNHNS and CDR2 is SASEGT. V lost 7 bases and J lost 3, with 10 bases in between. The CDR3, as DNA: TGTGCCAGCACGGGCCTTCTTGGGGCCAACGTCCTGACTTTC. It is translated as CASTGLLGANVLTF.

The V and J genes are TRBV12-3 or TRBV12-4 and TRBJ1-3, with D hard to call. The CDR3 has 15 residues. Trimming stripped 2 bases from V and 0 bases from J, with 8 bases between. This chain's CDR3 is CASSLWQLSGNTIYF. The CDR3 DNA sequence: TGTGCCAGCAGTTTATGGCAGCTCTCTGGAAACACCATATATTTT.

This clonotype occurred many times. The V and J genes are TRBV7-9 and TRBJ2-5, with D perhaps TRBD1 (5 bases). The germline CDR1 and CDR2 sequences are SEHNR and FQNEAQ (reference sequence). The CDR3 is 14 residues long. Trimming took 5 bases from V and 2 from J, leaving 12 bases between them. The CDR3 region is CASSPVPGQETQYF. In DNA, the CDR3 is TGTGCCAGCAGCCCCGTGCCAGGGCAAGAGACCCAGTACTTC.

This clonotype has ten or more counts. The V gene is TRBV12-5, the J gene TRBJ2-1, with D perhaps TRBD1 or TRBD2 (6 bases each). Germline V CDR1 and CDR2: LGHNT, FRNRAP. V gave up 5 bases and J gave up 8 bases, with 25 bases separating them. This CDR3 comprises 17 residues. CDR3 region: CASGPDLRGPFGDEQFF. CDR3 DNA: TGTGCTAGTGGTCCGGACCTCCGGGGGCCCTTCGGGGATGAGCAGTTCTTC.

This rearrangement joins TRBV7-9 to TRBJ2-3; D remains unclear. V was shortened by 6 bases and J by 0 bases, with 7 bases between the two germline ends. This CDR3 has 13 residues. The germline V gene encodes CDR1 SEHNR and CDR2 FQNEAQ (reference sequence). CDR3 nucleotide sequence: TGTGCCAGCAGGGGCTGGAGCACAGATACGCAGTATTTT. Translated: CASRGWSTDTQYF. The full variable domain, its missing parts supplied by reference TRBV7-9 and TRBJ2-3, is DTGVSQNPRHKITKRGQNVTFRCDPISEHNRLYWYRQTLGQGPEFLTYFQNEAQLEKSRLLSDRFSAERPKGSFSTLEIQRTEQGDSAMYLCASRGWSTDTQYFGPGTRLTVL.

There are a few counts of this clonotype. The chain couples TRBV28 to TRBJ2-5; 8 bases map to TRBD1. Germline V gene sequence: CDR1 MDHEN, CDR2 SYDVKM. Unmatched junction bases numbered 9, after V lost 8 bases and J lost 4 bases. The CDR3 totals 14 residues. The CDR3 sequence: CASGIQGVVETQYF. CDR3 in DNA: TGTGCCAGCGGAATACAGGGGGTTGTAGAGACCCAGTACTTC.

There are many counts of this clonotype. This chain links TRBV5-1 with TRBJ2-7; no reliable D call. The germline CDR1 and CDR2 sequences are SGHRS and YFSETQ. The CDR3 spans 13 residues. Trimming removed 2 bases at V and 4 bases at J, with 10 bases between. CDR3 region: CASSFNSGYEQYV. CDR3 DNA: TGCGCCAGCAGCTTCAACAGTGGATACGAGCAGTACGTC.

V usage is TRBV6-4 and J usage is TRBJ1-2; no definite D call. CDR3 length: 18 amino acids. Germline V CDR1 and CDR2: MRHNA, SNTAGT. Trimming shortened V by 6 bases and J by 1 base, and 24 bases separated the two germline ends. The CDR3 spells CASRDQVRKAVLNYGYTF. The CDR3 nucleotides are TGTGCCAGCAGGGACCAGGTGAGGAAAGCTGTCCTTAACTATGGCTACACCTTC.

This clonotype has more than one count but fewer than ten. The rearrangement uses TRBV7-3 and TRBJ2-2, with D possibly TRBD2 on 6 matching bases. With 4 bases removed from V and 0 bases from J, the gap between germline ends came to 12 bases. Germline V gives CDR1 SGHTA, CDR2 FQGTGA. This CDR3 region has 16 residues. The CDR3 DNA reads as TGTGCCAGCAGCTCTCGACTAGGCGCGAACACCGGGGAGCTGTTTTTT. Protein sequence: CASSSRLGANTGELFF.

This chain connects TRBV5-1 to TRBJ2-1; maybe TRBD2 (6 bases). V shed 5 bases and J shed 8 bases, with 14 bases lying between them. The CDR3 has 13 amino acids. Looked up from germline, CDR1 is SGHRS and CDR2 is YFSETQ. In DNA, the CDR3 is TGCGCCAGCAGGGGTACGGGAGTCGATGAGCAGTTCTTC. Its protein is CASRGTGVDEQFF.

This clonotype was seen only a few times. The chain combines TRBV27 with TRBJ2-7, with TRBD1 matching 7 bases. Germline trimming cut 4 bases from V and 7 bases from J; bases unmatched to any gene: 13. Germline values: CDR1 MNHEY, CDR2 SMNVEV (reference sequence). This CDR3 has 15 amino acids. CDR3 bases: TGTGCCAGCAGTTATACCGGGACAGATAACGGGGAGCAGTACTTC. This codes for CASSYTGTDNGEQYF.

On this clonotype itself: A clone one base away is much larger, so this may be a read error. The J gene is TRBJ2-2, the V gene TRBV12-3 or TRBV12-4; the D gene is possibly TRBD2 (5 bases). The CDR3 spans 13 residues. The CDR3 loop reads CASGDPNTGELSF. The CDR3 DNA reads TGTGCCAGCGGAGACCCCAACACCGGGGAGCTGTCTTTT.

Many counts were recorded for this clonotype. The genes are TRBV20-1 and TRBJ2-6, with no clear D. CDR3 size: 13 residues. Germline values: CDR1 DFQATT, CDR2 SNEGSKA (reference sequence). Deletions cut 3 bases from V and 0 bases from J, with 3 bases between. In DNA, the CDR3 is TGCAGTGCTAGGCTCTCTGGGGCCAACGTCCTGACTTTC. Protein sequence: CSARLSGANVLTF.

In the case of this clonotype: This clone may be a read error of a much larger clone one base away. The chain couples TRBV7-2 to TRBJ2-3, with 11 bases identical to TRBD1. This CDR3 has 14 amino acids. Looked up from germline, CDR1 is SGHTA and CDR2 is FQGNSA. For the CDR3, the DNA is TGTGTCAGCAGACGGACAGGGGGCGCAGATACGCAGTATTTT. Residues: CVSRRTGGADTQYF.

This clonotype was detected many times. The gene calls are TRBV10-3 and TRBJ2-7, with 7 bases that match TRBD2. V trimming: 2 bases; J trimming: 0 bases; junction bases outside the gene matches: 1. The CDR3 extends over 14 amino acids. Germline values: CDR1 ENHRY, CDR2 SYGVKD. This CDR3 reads CAISEGTTSYEQYV. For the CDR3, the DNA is TGTGCCATCAGTGAGGGGACTACCTCCTACGAGCAGTACGTC.

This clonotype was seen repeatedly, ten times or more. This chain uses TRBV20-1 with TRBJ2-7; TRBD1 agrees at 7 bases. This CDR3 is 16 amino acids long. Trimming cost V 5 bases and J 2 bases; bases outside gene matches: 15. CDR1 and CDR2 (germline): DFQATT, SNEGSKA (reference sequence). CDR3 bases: TGCAGTGCTGCGGCGAACGTAAGACAGGGTGCCTACGAGCAGTACTTC. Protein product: CSAAANVRQGAYEQYF.